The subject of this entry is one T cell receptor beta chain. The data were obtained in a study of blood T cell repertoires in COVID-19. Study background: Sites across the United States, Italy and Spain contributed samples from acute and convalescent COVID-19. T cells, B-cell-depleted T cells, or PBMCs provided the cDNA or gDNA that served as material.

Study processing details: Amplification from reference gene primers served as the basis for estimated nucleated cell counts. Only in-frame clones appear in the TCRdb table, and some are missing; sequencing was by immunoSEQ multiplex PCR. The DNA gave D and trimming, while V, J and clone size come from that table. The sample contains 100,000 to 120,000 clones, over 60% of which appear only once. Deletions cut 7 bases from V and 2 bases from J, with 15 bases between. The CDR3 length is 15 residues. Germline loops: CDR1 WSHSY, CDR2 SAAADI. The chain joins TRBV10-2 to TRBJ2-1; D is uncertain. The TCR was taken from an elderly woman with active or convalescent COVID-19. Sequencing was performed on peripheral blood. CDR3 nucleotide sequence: TGCGCCAGCATCAAAGTTGGCGGCGCCTACAATGAGCAGTTCTTC. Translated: CASIKVGGAYNEQFF.